These 10 T cell receptor beta chains originate from one sample sequenced in a study of blood T cell repertoires in COVID-19. Profiling relied on immunoSEQ multiplex PCR, and the TCRdb table lists in-frame clones only, not all of them. Of about 320,000 clones detected, roughly 90% appear once; the ten largest clones hold roughly 5.2%. What was sequenced was PBMCs or T cells enriched from blood (not recorded which). The source of these receptors is a man aged 55 to 70 who had recovered from COVID-19.

The gene calls are TRBV7-2 and TRBJ2-1; 13 positions match TRBD2. The germline CDR1 and CDR2 sequences are SGHTA and FQGNSA. V lost 5 bases to trimming and J lost 7 bases; unmatched junction nucleotides: 8. CDR3 size: 16 residues. CDR3 coding DNA: TGTGCCAGCAGCAGCCAGGGACTAGCGGGAAGGAATGAGCAGTTCTTC. It specifies CASSSQGLAGRNEQFF.

This chain links TRBV28 with TRBJ1-5; no firm D call. V was pared by 5 bases and J by 4 bases, with 15 bases between. The CDR3 is 15 amino acids. CDR1 MDHEN and CDR2 SYDVKM come from the germline V gene. The CDR3 sequence: CASSPGRRGNQPQHF. For the CDR3, the DNA is TGTGCCAGCAGTCCTGGGCGGCGGGGAAATCAGCCCCAGCATTTT.

J is TRBJ2-7 and V is TRBV7-6; TRBD2 agrees at 8 bases. V lost 5 bases, J lost 3 bases, and 9 bases stayed unmatched. The CDR3 loop spans 15 amino acids. In germline, CDR1 is SGHVS, CDR2 FNYEAQ. CDR3 in DNA: TGTGCCAGCAGCATCGCCGGGACTAGTGGCTACGAGCAGTACTTC. It codes for CASSIAGTSGYEQYF. The whole variable domain, remainder taken from reference TRBV7-6 and TRBJ2-7, is GAGVSQSPRYKVTKRGQDVALRCDPISGHVSLYWYRQALGQGPEFLTYFNYEAQQDKSGLPNDRFSAERPEGSISTLTIQRTEQRDSAMYRCASSIAGTSGYEQYFGPGTRLTVT.

Here the CDR3 DNA reads TGTGCCAGCAGCCTACAGGGGGCTTATGGAAACACCATATATTTT. Protein sequence: CASSLQGAYGNTIYF. This rearrangement joins TRBV28 to TRBJ1-3, with 9 nucleotides matching TRBD1. Germline V CDR1 and CDR2: MDHEN, SYDVKM. The CDR3 has 15 amino acids. J gave up 3 bases and V 6 bases, and 6 bases lay outside the gene matches. The full variable domain, in which reference TRBV28 and TRBJ1-3 provide the parts outside the CDR3, is DVKVTQSSRYLVKRTGEKVFLECVQDMDHENMFWYRQDPGLGLRLIYFSYDVKMKEKGDIPEGYSVSREKKERFSLILESASTNQTSMYLCASSLQGAYGNTIYFGEGSWLTVV.

V gene TRBV11-2 combines with J gene TRBJ1-3, with D tentatively TRBD1 (5 bases). The ends were cut back, 5 bases at V and 1 base at J, with 18 bases in the middle. The CDR3 contains 17 residues. Germline values: CDR1 SGHAT, CDR2 FQNNGV. DNA for the CDR3: TGTGCCAGCAGCCCACGGACAAGTGGACCGTCTGGAAACACCATATATTTT. Translating it yields CASSPRTSGPSGNTIYF.

The CDR3 DNA is TGTGCCAGCTCAGAACTACTAGCGGGAACGAACACCGGGGAGCTGTTTTTT. Amino acid sequence: CASSELLAGTNTGELFF. V gene TRBV18 combines with J gene TRBJ2-2; TRBD2 matches 10 bases. The V gene end was trimmed by 5 bases and the J gene end by 0 bases; junction bases not matched to a gene: 6. Germline CDR1 is KGHSH and CDR2 is LQKENI. The CDR3 extends over 17 amino acids.

The J gene is TRBJ2-3, the V gene TRBV5-1; 12 positions agree with TRBD2. V lost 8 bases to trimming and J lost 5 bases; unmatched junction nucleotides: 6. The length of the CDR3 is 14 residues. Germline V gene lookup returns CDR1 SGHRS and CDR2 YFSETQ. The DNA of the CDR3 is TGCGCCAGTAGACTAGCGGGAGAGGAAGATACGCAGTATTTT. Translation gives CASRLAGEEDTQYF.

V is TRBV27 and J is TRBJ2-4; 14 nucleotides agree with TRBD2. The CDR3 length is 19 residues. The J segment lost 1 base and the V segment lost 2 bases, leaving 7 bases of the junction unmatched. Looked up from germline, CDR1 is MNHEY and CDR2 is SMNVEV (reference sequence). In DNA form, the CDR3 reads TGTGCCAGCAGTTTAGTTGGGACTAGCGGGAGTCGGGCCAAAAACATTCAGTACTTC. It encodes CASSLVGTSGSRAKNIQYF.

The J gene is TRBJ2-2, the V gene TRBV7-9; D possibly corresponds to TRBD1 (6 bases). Germline lookup yields CDR1 SEHNR and CDR2 FQNEAQ (reference sequence). The CDR3 has 14 residues. V dropped 3 bases and J dropped 1 base, with 6 bases sitting between them. CDR3 amino acids: CASSLDRNTGELFF. In DNA form, the CDR3 reads TGTGCCAGCAGCTTGGACAGGAACACCGGGGAGCTGTTTTTT.

This clone has a single count. V gene TRBV29-1 combines with J gene TRBJ2-5, with no clear D. The germline CDR1 and CDR2 sequences are SQVTM and ANQGSEA. The CDR3 extends over 12 amino acids. V lost 5 bases and J 2 bases, leaving 9 bases between the germline ends. The CDR3 DNA is TGCAGCGTTTCTCAGTTACAAGAGACCCAGTACTTC. This encodes CSVSQLQETQYF.